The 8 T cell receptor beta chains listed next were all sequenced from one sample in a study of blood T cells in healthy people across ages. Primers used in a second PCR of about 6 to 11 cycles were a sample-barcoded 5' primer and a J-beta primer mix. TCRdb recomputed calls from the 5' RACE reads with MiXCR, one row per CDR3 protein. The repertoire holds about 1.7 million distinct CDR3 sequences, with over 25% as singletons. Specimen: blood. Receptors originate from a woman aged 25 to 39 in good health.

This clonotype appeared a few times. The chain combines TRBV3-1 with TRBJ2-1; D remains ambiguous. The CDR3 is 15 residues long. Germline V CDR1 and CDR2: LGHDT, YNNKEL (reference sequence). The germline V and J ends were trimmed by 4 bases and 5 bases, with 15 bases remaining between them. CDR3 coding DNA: TGTGCCAGCAGCCCCTGGCGGTCCCCTGACAATGAGCAGTTCTTC. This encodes CASSPWRSPDNEQFF.

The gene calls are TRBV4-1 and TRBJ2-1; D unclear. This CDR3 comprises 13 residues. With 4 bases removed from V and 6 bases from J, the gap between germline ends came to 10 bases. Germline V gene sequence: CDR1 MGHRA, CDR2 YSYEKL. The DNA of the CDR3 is TGCGCCAGCAGCCCAGAGTGGGGCAATGAGCAGTTCTTC. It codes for CASSPEWGNEQFF.

DNA for the CDR3: TGTGCCAGCAGCCCCTCCGGGACTACCCCTAGACATGAGCAGTTCTTC. It yields the protein CASSPSGTTPRHEQFF. The chain uses TRBV7-3 and TRBJ2-1, with 7 positions matching TRBD2. The CDR3 sequence is 16 residues long. The ends lost 5 bases at V and 8 bases at J; junction bases unmatched: 15. Germline V gene lookup returns CDR1 SGHTA and CDR2 FQGTGA. The variable domain in full, with the rest retrieved from reference TRBV7-3 and TRBJ2-1, is GAGVSQTPSNKVTEKGKYVELRCDPISGHTALYWYRQSLGQGPEFLIYFQGTGAADDSGLPNDRFFAVRPEGSVSTLKIQRTERGDSAVYLCASSPSGTTPRHEQFFGPGTRLTVL.

The CDR3: CASSDNTVAGTRYF. CDR3 bases: TGTGCCAGCAGTGATAATACGGTAGCAGGGACGAGGTACTTC. The chain joins TRBV25-1 to TRBJ2-7; D is perhaps TRBD1 or TRBD2 (5 bases each). The CDR3 covers 14 residues. Trimming cost V 3 bases and J 12 bases, with 21 bases left between them. Germline V lookup: CDR1 MGHDK, CDR2 SYGVNS.

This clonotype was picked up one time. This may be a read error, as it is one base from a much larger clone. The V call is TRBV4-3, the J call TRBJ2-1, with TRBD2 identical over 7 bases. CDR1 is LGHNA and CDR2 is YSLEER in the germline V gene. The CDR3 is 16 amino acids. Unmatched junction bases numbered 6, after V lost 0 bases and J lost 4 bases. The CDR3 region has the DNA TGCGCCAGCAGCCAAGAGTGGGGGGGAGTATACAATGAGCAGTTCTTC. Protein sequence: CASSQEWGGVYNEQFF.

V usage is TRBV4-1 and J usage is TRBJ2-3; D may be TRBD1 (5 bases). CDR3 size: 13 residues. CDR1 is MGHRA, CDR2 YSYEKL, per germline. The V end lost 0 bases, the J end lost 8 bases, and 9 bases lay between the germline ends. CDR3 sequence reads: CASSQDPGSTQYF. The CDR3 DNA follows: TGCGCCAGCAGCCAAGATCCAGGGTCTACGCAGTATTTT.

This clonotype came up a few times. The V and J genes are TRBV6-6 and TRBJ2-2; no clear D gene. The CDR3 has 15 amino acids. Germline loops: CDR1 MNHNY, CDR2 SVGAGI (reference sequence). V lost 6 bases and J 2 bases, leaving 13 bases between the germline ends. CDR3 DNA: TGTGCCAGCAGAGGATCGCGTGTTAACACCGGGGAGCTGTTTTTT. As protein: CASRGSRVNTGELFF.

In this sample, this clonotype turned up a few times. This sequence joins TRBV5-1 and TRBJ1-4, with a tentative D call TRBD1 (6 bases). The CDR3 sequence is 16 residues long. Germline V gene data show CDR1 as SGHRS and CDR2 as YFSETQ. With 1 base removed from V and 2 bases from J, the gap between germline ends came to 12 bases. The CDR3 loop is CASSLIPGATNEKLFF. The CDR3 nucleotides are TGCGCCAGCAGCTTGATACCAGGGGCGACTAATGAAAAACTGTTTTTT.